This T cell receptor beta chain was documented in a study of PD-L1 blockade in urothelial cancer (dated by TCRdb to the late 2010s). Background for the entire study: Every patient began therapy in 2014 and was given atezolizumab 1,200 mg intravenously every 3 weeks. About 90% of the roughly 30 patients were identified as males with urothelial cancer of bladder origin, and a prior smoking history was reported by 18 of 29 patients. Patients had an ECOG performance status of 0 or 1 and had received between 0 and 3 prior chemotherapy regimens. Blood samples were analyzed 3 weeks after the start of treatment (second dose) and 6 weeks after the start of treatment. Blood samples gave a median of about 130,000 T cells and approximately 85,000 unique TCRs, with a median clonality of around 0.08. Somatic, immune and clinical correlates of response to PD-L1 blockade with atezolizumab in urothelial cancer were the focus of an exploratory multi-omic analysis. Pretreatment tumor samples, along with matched peripheral blood collected serially before and after atezolizumab treatment, underwent TCR sequencing. Durable clinical benefit was defined as a progression-free survival longer than 6 months, and TCR features were additionally tested against progression-free survival and overall survival. In the same patients who had TCR sequencing, pretreatment tumors also underwent whole exome sequencing and RNA sequencing. Durable clinical benefit was achieved by nine patients but not by the remaining 20. Approximately 29 patients had pretreatment blood TCR-seq, roughly 25 had at least one posttreatment blood collection, and roughly 25 had tumor TCR-seq.

Overall study results and their limits: Small sample size (n ≈ 28) and many exploratory analyses mean the results are intended to be hypothesis-generating. Improved progression-free and overall survival was found to be associated with pretreatment peripheral blood TCR clonality below the median. At 3 weeks after the start of treatment, tumor-associated TCR clones in peripheral blood had expanded more in patients with durable benefit (n ≈ 23, p = 0.022).

CDR1 and CDR2 (MNHEY, SMNVEV) derive from the germline V gene (reference sequence). V and J lose 3 bases and 7 bases, and a span of 13 bases separates them. Inclusive of the bounding cysteine and phenylalanine, the CDR3 is 13 residues long. Only the CDR3 DNA is retained, 39 bases long and in frame from the first base. Explained via the paper, the time point label denotes: pretreatment peripheral blood. A total of roughly 31 patients with locally advanced or metastatic urothelial carcinoma, treated at Memorial Sloan Kettering on a trial protocol, made up the cohort. Peripheral blood mononuclear cells were collected pretreatment and during treatment, with between 1 and 8 total time points per patient. The Qiagen DNeasy Blood extraction kit was used to purify genomic DNA from total PBMCs and from tumor samples. Collected pretreatment and during treatment, PBMCs were isolated and stored as previously described.

Each PCR received spiked-in synthetic TCR analog templates so that absolute template abundance could be estimated from read counts. Using the immunoSEQ assay, TCRbeta CDR3 regions were amplified from genomic DNA with bias-controlled V and J gene primers. Sequencing of rearranged TCRbeta segments was performed at approximately 20X coverage. On the study's bioinformatics: Sequencing errors were corrected by clustering, and CDR3s were annotated against IMGT so that V, D and J genes could be assigned. Downstream analyses used only productive TCRbeta rearrangements, leaving out any out-of-frame or stop-codon sequences. Clonality was computed as one minus Shannon entropy normalized by the log of the number of unique productive sequences. Fisher's exact test with Benjamini-Hochberg correction, using a cutoff of adjusted p below 0.01, was how clones that differed between time points or between blood and tumor were identified. The table was pulled from immuneACCESS by TCRdb, which kept in-frame rearrangements only. Such tables lose some clones; where checked, under half of the loss comes from unresolved V genes, and the rest has no known cause. That table is the source of V, J and clone size, and D and trimming were worked out from the DNA. Here the sample has tens of thousands of clones; 90% occur a single time. Roughly 4.7% of the sample lies in the top ten.

Comments on this clone: Its antigen is currently not known. Base qualities are not recorded, but no much larger clone differs from it by a single base.

The rearrangement combines TRBV27 with TRBJ2-7, with TRBD2 tentatively as D gene (6 bases match). This clonotype was obtained from a man aged 65 to 79 with urothelial cancer. The sequences come from PBMCs, collected around atezolizumab (anti-PD-L1) treatment. The nucleotide sequence is given as TGTGCCAGCAGTTTCTCCGCCGCGGGGGAGCAGTACTTC. This is translated as CASSFSAAGEQYF.